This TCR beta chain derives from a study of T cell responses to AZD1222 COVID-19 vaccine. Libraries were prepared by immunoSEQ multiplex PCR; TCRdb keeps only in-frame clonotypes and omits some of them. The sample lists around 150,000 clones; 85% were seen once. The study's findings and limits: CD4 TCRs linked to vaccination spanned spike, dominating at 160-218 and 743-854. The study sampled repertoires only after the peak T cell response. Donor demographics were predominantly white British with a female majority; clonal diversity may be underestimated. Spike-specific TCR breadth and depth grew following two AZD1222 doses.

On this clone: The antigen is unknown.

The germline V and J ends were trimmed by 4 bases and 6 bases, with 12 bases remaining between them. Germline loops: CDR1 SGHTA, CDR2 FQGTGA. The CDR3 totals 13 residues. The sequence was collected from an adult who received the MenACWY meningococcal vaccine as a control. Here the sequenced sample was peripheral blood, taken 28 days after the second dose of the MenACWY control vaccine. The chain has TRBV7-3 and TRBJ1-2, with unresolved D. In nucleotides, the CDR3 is TGTGCCAGCAGCTCTGGCGATGGGGATGGCTACACCTTC. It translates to CASSSGDGDGYTF.